The TCR beta chain described here comes from a study of CD8 T cells in ankylosing spondylitis. TCRdb called the 5' RACE reads again in MiXCR, with one record for every CDR3 protein. The repertoire consists of about 440,000 distinct CDR3 sequences, with roughly 15% occurring once and the leading ten covering approximately 1%. Study-wide results and caveats: Blood from ankylosing spondylitis patients appeared to carry a characteristic roughly 8-variant TCR beta motif.

This CDR3 region has 17 residues. With 5 bases removed from V and 1 base from J, the gap between germline ends came to 18 bases. CDR1 and CDR2 from the germline V gene are SEHNR and FQNEAQ (reference sequence). As for this clonotype: Its antigen is unidentified.

The rearrangement links TRBV7-9 to TRBJ1-5; the D is unclear. The receptor comes from a male donor with ankylosing spondylitis. Sequenced input: blood, either unsorted or a sorted T cell fraction (not recorded which). CDR3 DNA sequence: TGTGCCAGCAGCCCCCTCGGGGTGGACTTGAGCAATCAGCCCCAGCATTTT. The encoded protein is CASSPLGVDLSNQPQHF. The full variable domain, its missing parts supplied by reference TRBV7-9 and TRBJ1-5, is DTGVSQNPRHKITKRGQNVTFRCDPISEHNRLYWYRQTLGQGPEFLTYFQNEAQLEKSRLLSDRFSAERPKGSFSTLEIQRTEQGDSAMYLCASSPLGVDLSNQPQHFGDGTRLSIL.